This TCR beta chain was sequenced in a study of cytomegalovirus exposure and HLA in healthy donors. Amplification used 60 Vbeta primers and 13 Jbeta primers. Assay: immunoSEQ multiplex PCR; the TCRdb copy retains only in-frame clones and omits some. This table has under 300,000 clones, about 66% appearing once. Details on this clone: Its antigen is not known.

V was clipped by 3 bases and J by 2 bases, with 13 bases between them. Germline lookup yields CDR1 LNHDA and CDR2 SQIVND (reference sequence). The CDR3 extends over 15 amino acids. Study conclusions and caveats: Later on, a genetic analysis was performed. It linked a missense variant in DCLRE1C with V- and J-gene trimming of TCR beta. In a later analysis, the majority of CMV-associated beta chains seemingly showed HLA restriction.

The chain is built from TRBV19 and TRBJ1-2; D might be TRBD1 (6 bases). The sample comprised PBMCs. This receptor was taken from a female donor in good health and CMV-seronegative. The CDR3: CASSIRPGENYGYTF. CDR3 coding DNA: TGTGCCAGTAGTATTAGGCCAGGGGAGAACTATGGCTACACCTTC.